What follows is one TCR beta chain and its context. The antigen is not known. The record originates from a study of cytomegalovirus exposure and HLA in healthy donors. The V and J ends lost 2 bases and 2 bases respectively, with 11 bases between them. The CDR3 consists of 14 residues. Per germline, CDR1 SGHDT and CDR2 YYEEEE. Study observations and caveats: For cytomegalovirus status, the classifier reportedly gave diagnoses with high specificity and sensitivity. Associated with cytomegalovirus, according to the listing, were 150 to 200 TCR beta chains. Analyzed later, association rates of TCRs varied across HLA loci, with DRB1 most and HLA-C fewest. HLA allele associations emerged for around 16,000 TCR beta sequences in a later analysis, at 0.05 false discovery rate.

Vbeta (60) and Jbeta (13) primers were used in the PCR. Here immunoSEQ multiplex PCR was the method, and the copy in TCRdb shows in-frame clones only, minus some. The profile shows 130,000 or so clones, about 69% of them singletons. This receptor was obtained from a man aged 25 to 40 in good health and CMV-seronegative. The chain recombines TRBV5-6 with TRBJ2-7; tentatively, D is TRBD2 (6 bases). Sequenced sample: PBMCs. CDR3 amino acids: CASSFGRGAYEQYF. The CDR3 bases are TGTGCCAGCAGCTTCGGGAGAGGGGCCTACGAGCAGTACTTC.